The T cell receptor beta chain described here comes from a study of shared clonotypes between healthy human individuals. CDR3 length equals 17 residues. Trimming removed 2 bases from V and 4 bases from J, with 17 bases in between. The germline V gene has CDR1 KGHSH and CDR2 LQKENI. Some clones are missing from TCRdb's copy, which holds only in-frame ones; the method was immunoSEQ multiplex PCR. The table shows roughly 700,000 clones, with less than 95% occurring only once. The source material was memory CD8+ T cells from PBMCs. Stated subset: CD45RO+ cells pooled with CCR7-negative TemRA cells. The chain combines TRBV18 with TRBJ2-2; no definite D call. The clonotype originates from a man aged 18 to 30 in good health. Some clones in this sample may be carry-over from other donors' samples. CDR3 sequence reads: CASSPTNRAVGTGELFF. CDR3 nucleotide sequence: TGTGCCAGCTCACCAACGAATCGGGCGGTAGGCACCGGGGAGCTGTTTTTT.